The 30 T cell receptor beta chains presented below share a single source sample, sequenced in a study of T cells in tumors and immune-related adverse events. The assay was immunoSEQ multiplex PCR, and TCRdb's table has in-frame clones only and misses some. Altogether 20,000 to 25,000 clones are present, 85% to 95% being singletons, with the ten largest covering approximately 1.4%. The sample consisted of lymph node tissue, taken from a patient treated with anti-PD-1 therapy. The receptor source for this set is a female donor with metastatic renal cell carcinoma.

V is TRBV7-2 and J is TRBJ2-2; 8 bases are a match to TRBD2. V dropped 8 bases and J dropped 0; count of bases not matched to a gene: 11. In germline, CDR1 is SGHTA, CDR2 FQGNSA. This CDR3 contains 17 residues. The CDR3 sequence is CASQIPGTRANTGELFF. For the CDR3, the DNA is TGTGCCAGCCAAATTCCAGGGACTAGGGCGAACACCGGGGAGCTGTTTTTT.

V is TRBV25-1 and J is TRBJ1-1; 10 bases are a match to TRBD1. CDR3 length: 15 residues. Germline V gene lookup returns CDR1 MGHDK and CDR2 SYGVNS. The V segment lost 5 bases and the J segment 5 bases; nucleotides outside the gene matches: 8. The CDR3 loop is CASSPLRQGATEAFF. The CDR3, as DNA: TGTGCCAGCAGTCCATTAAGACAGGGGGCTACTGAAGCTTTCTTT.

As regards this clone: A junction end diverges from the germline sequence, so it may reflect a read error. V and J are TRBV20-1 and TRBJ2-1; D not resolved. This CDR3 has 11 residues. Germline V gives CDR1 DFQATT, CDR2 SNEGSKA (reference sequence). The CDR3, as DNA: TGCAGTGCTAGAGCCCCACCTGTCCAGGTCTTC. It yields the protein CSARAPPVQVF.

The chain combines TRBV18 with TRBJ1-1; D gene unclear. Per the germline V gene, CDR1 is KGHSH and CDR2 is LQKENI. This CDR3 region has 15 residues. The V and J ends lost 6 bases and 1 base respectively, with 15 bases between them. Here the CDR3 reads CASSTRVEANTEAFF. CDR3 sequence (DNA): TGTGCCAGCTCCACCCGGGTGGAGGCGAACACTGAAGCTTTCTTT. The variable domain in full, completed from reference TRBV18 and TRBJ1-1, reads NAGVMQNPRHLVRRRGQEARLRCSPMKGHSHVYWYRQLPEEGLKFMVYLQKENIIDESGMPKERFSAEFPKEGPSILRIQQVVRGDSAAYFCASSTRVEANTEAFFGQGTRLTVV.

The V gene is TRBV10-3, the J gene TRBJ1-5; D might be TRBD1 (5 bases). CDR1 is ENHRY, CDR2 SYGVKD, per germline. Trimming removed 6 bases at V and 0 bases at J, with 9 bases between. CDR3 length equals 14 residues. CDR3 sequence (DNA): TGTGCCATCAGCGGGACGTATAGCAATCAGCCCCAGCATTTT. Its translation is CAISGTYSNQPQHF.

The chain recombines TRBV21-1 with TRBJ1-1. TRBV21-1 is tagged as a pseudogene. CDR3 length: 23 amino acids. In DNA form, the CDR3 reads TGTGCCAGCGAATCTCCGGGACCCACCAGGCCGGGGTATACCCAAAAAATGAACACTGAAGCTTTCTTT. Protein product: CASESPGPTRPGYTQKMNTEAFF.

J is TRBJ1-1 and V is TRBV6-4, with D maybe TRBD1 (5 bases). CDR1 is MRHNA and CDR2 is SNTAGT in the germline V gene. The CDR3 has 12 amino acids. V lost 6 bases and J lost 0, with 5 bases in between. The CDR3 coding sequence is TGTGCCAGCAGGGGGGTGAACACTGAAGCTTTCTTT. It specifies CASRGVNTEAFF.

The rearrangement uses TRBV7-9 and TRBJ1-2; 8 nucleotides match TRBD1. This CDR3 region has 17 residues. Germline V lookup: CDR1 SEHNR, CDR2 FQNEAQ (reference sequence). V was clipped by 1 base and J by 4 bases; unmatched bases: 11. CDR3 in DNA: TGTGCCAGCAGCTTAGTCCCCGGACAGGGCGGTGGCTATGGCTACACCTTC. It is translated as CASSLVPGQGGGYGYTF.

This chain connects TRBV18 to TRBJ1-2, with 11 bases that match TRBD1. The CDR3 is made up of 19 amino acids. Germline lookup yields CDR1 KGHSH and CDR2 LQKENI. The J segment lost 4 bases and the V segment lost 3 bases, leaving 16 bases of the junction unmatched. The CDR3 reads CASSPILGTGGSVGYGYTF. The CDR3 DNA sequence: TGTGCCAGCTCACCCATCCTCGGGACAGGGGGATCGGTAGGCTATGGCTACACCTTC.

The chain is built from TRBV4-2 and TRBJ2-7; D may be TRBD1 or TRBD2 (5 bases each). The CDR3 totals 17 residues. The germline CDR1 and CDR2 sequences are LGHNA and YNFKEQ. Trimming cost V 1 base and J 5 bases, with 21 bases left between them. In DNA, the CDR3 is TGTGCCAGCAGCCAAGGGAATGCAGGGACCCCCCCGGACGAGCAGTACTTC. This translates into CASSQGNAGTPPDEQYF.

The CDR3 sequence: CASSVTNTGELFF. In nucleotides, the CDR3 is TGTGCCAGCAGCGTTACGAACACCGGGGAGCTGTTTTTT. The chain has TRBV2 and TRBJ2-2, with D uncertain. The CDR3 is 13 amino acids. Germline V CDR1 and CDR2: SNHLY, FYNNEI. The V and J ends lost 6 bases and 0 bases respectively, with 5 bases between them.

V usage is TRBV2 and J usage is TRBJ2-7; D gene ambiguous. The germline CDR1 and CDR2 sequences are SNHLY and FYNNEI. Between the trimmed V and J ends, which lost 6 bases and 3 bases, there was a span of 9 bases. The CDR3 extends over 12 amino acids. The CDR3 loop reads CASRKESYEQYF. CDR3 nucleotide sequence: TGTGCCAGCAGAAAAGAGAGCTACGAGCAGTACTTC.

The V gene is TRBV6-1, the J gene TRBJ1-1, with 10 bases lining up with TRBD1. This CDR3 has 14 amino acids. Germline lookup yields CDR1 MNHNS and CDR2 SASEGT. Losses at the gene ends were 6 bases for V and 5 bases for J; bases not matched to a gene: 6. The CDR3 DNA reads as TGTGCCAGCAGAGGGGACAGGGGTTATACTGAAGCTTTCTTT. Amino acids: CASRGDRGYTEAFF.

The count of this clone is one. J is TRBJ1-2 and V is TRBV27; D uncertain. The V and J ends lost 3 bases and 8 bases respectively, with 16 bases between them. Germline V gives CDR1 MNHEY, CDR2 SMNVEV (reference sequence). There are 14 residues in the CDR3. CDR3 sequence reads: CASSLNNGIGGYTF. As DNA, the CDR3 is TGTGCCAGCAGTTTGAATAATGGCATAGGAGGCTACACCTTC.

The CDR3 loop reads CASSQDLTGADTQYF. The DNA for the CDR3 is TGTGCCAGCAGCCAAGACTTAACAGGGGCAGATACGCAGTATTTT. The chain employs TRBV14 and TRBJ2-3, with 7 bases aligning to TRBD1. In germline, CDR1 is SGHDN, CDR2 FVKESK. The CDR3 has 15 amino acids. Trimming took 0 bases from V and 4 from J; bases not matched to a gene: 4.

V gene TRBV12-5 combines with J gene TRBJ2-2; 11 bases align to TRBD1. V was clipped by 0 bases and J by 3 bases; unmatched bases: 6. The germline CDR1 and CDR2 sequences are LGHNT and FRNRAP. This CDR3 comprises 18 residues. CDR3 region: CASGLVQVGQGDTGELFF. The CDR3 DNA reads as TGTGCTAGTGGTTTGGTACAGGTGGGACAGGGGGACACCGGGGAGCTGTTTTTT.

The chain carries TRBV10-3 and TRBJ1-5; D uncertain. Trimming cost V 10 bases and J 10 bases, with 17 bases left between them. Germline-derived CDR1 and CDR2 are ENHRY and SYGVKD. The CDR3 spans 12 residues. CDR3 coding DNA: TGTGCCAGCGCGGGAGAGGTAGGCCCCCAGCATTTT. Encoded protein: CASAGEVGPQHF.

V is TRBV2 and J is TRBJ2-3; D unclear. This CDR3 has 11 residues. Germline V gene lookup returns CDR1 SNHLY and CDR2 FYNNEI. The V and J ends lost 7 bases and 4 bases respectively, with 6 bases between them. This CDR3 reads CASINPDTQYF. As DNA, the CDR3 is TGTGCCAGCATTAACCCAGATACGCAGTATTTT.

The V gene is TRBV19, the J gene TRBJ1-5, with TRBD1 matching 9 bases. Germline loops: CDR1 LNHDA, CDR2 SQIVND (reference sequence). The CDR3 length is 17 residues. V was pared by 4 bases and J by 6 bases, with 13 bases of the junction left unmatched. The DNA for the CDR3 is TGTGCCAGTAGTACAACAGGGGGCGCAGGAAACAGTCAGCCCCAGCATTTT. Translation: CASSTTGGAGNSQPQHF. Full variable domain (missing parts from reference TRBV19 and TRBJ1-5): DGGITQSPKYLFRKEGQNVTLSCEQNLNHDAMYWYRQDPGQGLRLIYYSQIVNDFQKGDIAEGYSVSREKKESFPLTVTSAQKNPTAFYLCASSTTGGAGNSQPQHFGDGTRLSIL.

The chain employs TRBV7-5 and TRBJ2-5; the DNA was not compared with TRBD1, the D call given in the table. TRBV7-5 is shown as a pseudogene. The CDR3 covers 15 residues. This CDR3 is CVRSTTTGEWETQYF. For the CDR3, the DNA is TGTGTCAGAAGCACCACGACAGGGGAGTGGGAGACCCAGTACTTC.

The CDR3 loop is CASSLDFRTGPYEQYF. Here the CDR3 DNA reads TGTGCCAGCAGTTTGGACTTTAGGACAGGGCCCTACGAGCAGTACTTC. The rearrangement links TRBV28 to TRBJ2-7, with 8 bases lining up with TRBD1. CDR1 is MDHEN and CDR2 is SYDVKM in the germline V gene. The CDR3 runs 16 residues. The J segment lost 2 bases and the V segment lost 3 bases, leaving 9 bases of the junction unmatched.

The chain joins TRBV7-6 to TRBJ2-1, with D maybe TRBD2 (6 bases). CDR1 is SGHVS, CDR2 FNYEAQ, per germline. The CDR3 runs to 16 residues. V lost 1 base and J 2 bases, leaving 12 bases between the germline ends. The CDR3 region is CASSLVGGDAYNEQFF. In DNA, the CDR3 is TGTGCCAGCAGCTTAGTCGGAGGGGACGCCTACAATGAGCAGTTCTTC.

A few counts support this clone. The CDR3 protein is CATSRDTRDTEAFF. CDR3 DNA: TGTGCCACCAGCAGAGATACAAGGGACACTGAAGCTTTCTTT. The V gene is TRBV15, the J gene TRBJ1-1, with D unclear. This CDR3 region has 14 residues. The germline V gene encodes CDR1 LNHNV and CDR2 YYDKDF (reference sequence). Trimming cost V 0 bases and J 3 bases, with 8 bases left between them.

V usage is TRBV28 and J usage is TRBJ1-2; D not resolved. The germline V gene has CDR1 MDHEN and CDR2 SYDVKM. With 4 bases removed from V and 4 bases from J, the gap between germline ends came to 7 bases. This CDR3 region has 12 residues. The DNA for the CDR3 is TGTGCCAGCAGTTCCCAAGGCTATGGCTACACCTTC. Its translation is CASSSQGYGYTF.

This clone has only one observation. This chain connects TRBV19 to TRBJ1-2; 8 nucleotides match TRBD1. The V gene's germline CDR1 is LNHDA and CDR2 SQIVND (reference sequence). V shed 5 bases and J 0 bases; nucleotides not matched to a gene: 5. The CDR3 totals 15 residues. CDR3 protein: CASSSPGQANYGYTF. The CDR3 coding sequence is TGTGCCAGTAGTTCTCCGGGACAGGCTAACTATGGCTACACCTTC.

This chain connects TRBV6-5 to TRBJ2-3; D is unresolved. The CDR3 spans 15 residues. Trimming shortened V by 6 bases and J by 2 bases, and 15 bases separated the two germline ends. Germline V CDR1 and CDR2: MNHEY, SVGAGI. For the CDR3, the DNA is TGTGCCAGCAGGCTATCATGGTCCTTCACAGATACGCAGTATTTT. Protein product: CASRLSWSFTDTQYF.

The CDR3 DNA reads as TGCAGCGCGGCCGTACTAGCGGGAGTCGCAGATACGCAGTATTTT. Translated, it gives CSAAVLAGVADTQYF. The chain is built from TRBV29-1 and TRBJ2-3, with 11 bases identical to TRBD2. V shed 7 bases and J 4 bases; nucleotides not matched to a gene: 10. The CDR3 consists of 15 residues. CDR1 and CDR2 (germline): SQVTM, ANQGSEA.

This chain connects TRBV7-2 to TRBJ2-7, with 10 bases that match TRBD1. The ends lost 5 bases at V and 3 bases at J; junction bases unmatched: 13. CDR1 and CDR2 from the germline V gene are SGHTA and FQGNSA. The CDR3 loop spans 17 amino acids. The CDR3 nucleotides read TGTGCCAGCAGCGACGACAGGGGGCGCTTTCCTTACTACGAGCAGTACTTC. Its protein product is CASSDDRGRFPYYEQYF.

The chain couples TRBV18 to TRBJ2-1; possible D gene TRBD1, 6 bases. The CDR3 contains 16 residues. Germline V gene sequence: CDR1 KGHSH, CDR2 LQKENI. Trimming pared 2 bases from V and 6 bases from J, leaving 17 bases between. The DNA for the CDR3 is TGTGCCAGCTCACCAGGGACAACCATTCAGACCAATGAGCAGTTCTTC. Its protein is CASSPGTTIQTNEQFF.

V and J are TRBV7-2 and TRBJ2-5; 7 bases align to TRBD1. Unmatched junction bases numbered 1, after V lost 1 base and J lost 5 bases. The germline V gene encodes CDR1 SGHTA and CDR2 FQGNSA. The CDR3 is 13 amino acids. The CDR3 is CASSLVQGETQYF. DNA for the CDR3: TGTGCCAGCAGCTTAGTACAGGGGGAGACCCAGTACTTC.